The 3 T cell receptor beta chains listed next were all sequenced from one sample in a study of blood T cell repertoires in COVID-19. The data were produced by immunoSEQ multiplex PCR, yet TCRdb's version contains in-frame clones alone and is incomplete. The repertoire holds some 400,000 clones, with about 90% as singletons. The sequencing input was peripheral blood. Receptor source: a man younger than 30 with active or convalescent COVID-19.

The chain links TRBV27 to TRBJ1-5; 8 bases are shared with TRBD1. The CDR3 is 16 amino acids. In germline, CDR1 is MNHEY, CDR2 SMNVEV (reference sequence). J was trimmed by 7 bases and V by 4 bases; bases with no gene match: 12. Here the CDR3 DNA reads TGTGCCAGCAGTTCCTCGGGCAGGGGGCAGCGGCAGCCCCAGCATTTT. It codes for CASSSSGRGQRQPQHF.

The chain carries TRBV6-2 or TRBV6-3 and TRBJ1-6, with 7 bases that match TRBD1. Germline trimming cut 6 bases from V and 8 bases from J; bases unmatched to any gene: 7. CDR1 and CDR2 from the germline V gene are MNHEY and SVGEGT. The CDR3 covers 14 residues. The CDR3 is CASSRDRNYSPLHF. The DNA of the CDR3 is TGTGCCAGCAGCCGGGACAGAAATTATTCACCCCTCCACTTT.

V is TRBV4-3 and J is TRBJ2-5; 7 bases are shared with TRBD1. Germline loops: CDR1 LGHNA, CDR2 YSLEER. The CDR3 sequence is 17 residues long. Germline trimming cut 1 base from V and 3 bases from J; bases unmatched to any gene: 11. The CDR3 nucleotides read TGCGCCAGCAGCCAAGGGGTAGTCAGGGGACAGAAAGAGACCCAGTACTTC. Protein: CASSQGVVRGQKETQYF.